The 18 T cell receptor beta chains below come from one sample, sequenced in a study of spatial heterogeneity in lung cancer. The time point denotes: sample taken at primary tumor resection. Whole-study results and caveats: Expanded intratumoral alpha and beta TCR counts tracked tumor mutation counts.

For these TCRs, the target antigens are not known. TCRdb fed the 5' RACE reads into MiXCR, producing one record per CDR3 protein. Of tens of thousands of distinct CDR3 sequences detected, 4.5% to 5% appear once; the ten largest clones hold roughly 9.6%. The sample in question was lung tumor tissue, obtained at surgery. These receptors came from a male donor with early-stage non-small cell lung cancer.

This clonotype has just a few counts. This chain connects TRBV11-2 to TRBJ2-1; D may be TRBD2 (6 bases). The CDR3 extends over 15 amino acids. Trimming removed 6 bases at V and 0 bases at J, with 12 bases between. Germline V lookup: CDR1 SGHAT, CDR2 FQNNGV. Here the CDR3 DNA reads TGTGCCAGCAGTAGAGGGACTTCCTCCTACAATGAGCAGTTCTTC. Encoded protein: CASSRGTSSYNEQFF.

This clonotype was seen at least ten times. The CDR3 loop is CATRDRAEDEQYF. In nucleotides, the CDR3 is TGTGCCACCAGGGACAGGGCGGAGGACGAGCAGTACTTC. The gene calls are TRBV10-3 and TRBJ2-7, with TRBD1 matching 9 bases. Germline-derived CDR1 and CDR2 are ENHRY and SYGVKD. The V segment lost 10 bases and the J segment 5 bases; nucleotides outside the gene matches: 9. CDR3 length: 13 amino acids.

This clonotype was observed at least ten times. This chain links TRBV11-2 with TRBJ1-2; 7 positions agree with TRBD1. The CDR3 runs to 18 residues. Germline CDR1 is SGHAT and CDR2 is FQNNGV. The junction had 19 bases not matched to a gene; V was cut back by 5 bases and J by 4 bases. The CDR3 DNA follows: TGTGCCAGCAGCGCCCCTAGGGACAGATATCCTGTGGGCTATGGCTACACCTTC. Amino acid sequence: CASSAPRDRYPVGYGYTF.

This clonotype has at least ten counts. The gene calls are TRBV29-1 and TRBJ1-6, with D unresolved. The CDR3 totals 14 residues. The germline V gene encodes CDR1 SQVTM and CDR2 ANQGSEA. Trimming shortened V by 6 bases and J by 0 bases, and 9 bases separated the two germline ends. The CDR3 nucleotides read TGCAGCGTGCAAGAAAGCTCCTATAATTCACCCCTCCACTTT. Its protein product is CSVQESSYNSPLHF.

This clonotype was picked up many times. The genes are TRBV27 and TRBJ2-2; D remains unclear. With 5 bases removed from V and 0 bases from J, the gap between germline ends came to 7 bases. The CDR3 covers 14 residues. Germline-derived CDR1 and CDR2 are MNHEY and SMNVEV (reference sequence). DNA for the CDR3: TGTGCCAGCAGTCCCTGGGCGAACACCGGGGAGCTGTTTTTT. Amino acids: CASSPWANTGELFF.

This clonotype was counted between two and nine times. The junction departs from germline at one end; a sequencing error may be responsible. CDR3 nucleotide sequence: TGTGCTAGCAGCTCAGGACCCACCGGGGAGCTGTTTTTT. Translating it yields CASSSGPTGELFF. The chain recombines TRBV7-7 with TRBJ2-2; D unresolved. Germline V gene lookup returns CDR1 SSHAT and CDR2 FNYEAQ (reference sequence). This CDR3 spans 13 amino acids.

This clonotype has ten or more counts. V gene TRBV28 combines with J gene TRBJ1-2; 8 nucleotides agree with TRBD1. V shed 6 bases, J shed 5 bases, and the junction held 14 bases outside the gene matches. CDR1 MDHEN and CDR2 SYDVKM come from the germline V gene. The CDR3 has 16 residues. The CDR3 DNA is TGTGCCAGCAGAAAAATCCCAGGGACAGGCTGGTATGGCTACACCTTC. Translated: CASRKIPGTGWYGYTF.

The table lists this clonotype with many counts. The CDR3 reads CASSYFGSTDTQYF. CDR3 nucleotide sequence: TGTGCCAGCAGTTACTTCGGGTCGACAGATACGCAGTATTTT. The gene calls are TRBV6-2 or TRBV6-3 and TRBJ2-3; D uncertain. This CDR3 spans 14 amino acids. Germline V gene lookup returns CDR1 MNHEY and CDR2 SVGEGT. V lost 1 base and J 3 bases, leaving 8 bases between the germline ends.

In its sample, this clonotype was seen a few times. This rearrangement joins TRBV19 to TRBJ2-2, with TRBD1 matching over 11 bases. V lost 8 bases to trimming and J lost 7 bases; unmatched junction nucleotides: 9. CDR1 is LNHDA, CDR2 SQIVND, per germline (reference sequence). The length of the CDR3 is 15 residues. The CDR3 sequence is CASRTGGYNVGELFF. The CDR3, as DNA: TGTGCCAGTCGGACAGGGGGCTACAATGTCGGGGAGCTGTTTTTT.

Ten or more counts support this clonotype. This chain links TRBV24-1 with TRBJ2-6; TRBD2 matches 12 bases. Germline V gene lookup returns CDR1 KGHDR and CDR2 SFDVKD. The CDR3 loop spans 18 amino acids. Trimming cost V 5 bases and J 3 bases; bases outside gene matches: 7. CDR3 amino acids: CATSASSGGAVGANVLTF. The CDR3 nucleotides read TGTGCCACCAGTGCGTCTAGCGGGGGGGCTGTTGGGGCCAACGTCCTGACTTTC.

This clonotype was seen many times. The chain is built from TRBV4-3 and TRBJ2-3; D possibly corresponds to TRBD2 (5 bases). Trimming left V 0 bases short and J 3 bases short, with 10 bases between. CDR1 LGHNA and CDR2 YSLEER come from the germline V gene. This CDR3 region has 15 residues. CDR3 region: CASSQDLWETDTQYF. The CDR3 DNA follows: TGCGCCAGCAGCCAAGACCTGTGGGAGACAGATACGCAGTATTTT.

Of note for this clonotype: A read error may produce the germline difference seen at one junction end. This rearrangement joins TRBV18 to TRBJ2-7; D is undetermined. CDR1 KGHSH and CDR2 LQKENI come from the germline V gene. The CDR3 loop spans 14 amino acids. Written as DNA, the CDR3 is TGTGCCAGCTCCCCACCGGCCTTATTATACGAGCAGTACTTC. It is translated as CASSPPALLYEQYF. Full variable domain (missing parts from reference TRBV18 and TRBJ2-7): NAGVMQNPRHLVRRRGQEARLRCSPMKGHSHVYWYRQLPEEGLKFMVYLQKENIIDESGMPKERFSAEFPKEGPSILRIQQVVRGDSAAYFCASSPPALLYEQYFGPGTRLTVT.

This clonotype was counted at least ten times. The CDR3 sequence is CASKEAAGSNYGYTF. CDR3 DNA sequence: TGCGCCAGCAAGGAAGCGGCAGGGTCGAACTATGGCTACACCTTC. The rearrangement links TRBV5-1 to TRBJ1-2, with D possibly TRBD1 on 5 matching bases. Germline V CDR1 and CDR2: SGHRS, YFSETQ. Trimming left V 6 bases short and J 2 bases short, with 17 bases between. The CDR3 runs to 15 residues.

This clonotype was counted ten times or more. The genes are TRBV7-9 and TRBJ2-1, with 9 bases fitting TRBD2. The CDR3 runs 15 residues. Germline CDR1 reads SEHNR; CDR2 reads FQNEAQ (reference sequence). J was trimmed by 1 base and V by 2 bases; bases with no gene match: 0. As DNA, the CDR3 is TGTGCCAGCAGCTTACTAGCGGGGTCCTACAATGAGCAGTTCTTC. As protein: CASSLLAGSYNEQFF.

This clonotype appeared a few times. This sequence joins TRBV4-2 and TRBJ2-3; D assignment may be TRBD1 or TRBD2 (6 bases each). This CDR3 comprises 14 residues. Trimming left V 4 bases short and J 2 bases short, with 10 bases between. The germline V gene encodes CDR1 LGHNA and CDR2 YNFKEQ. In DNA, the CDR3 is TGTGCCAGCAGCCCGGGGGCTATCACAGATACGCAGTATTTT. Translated: CASSPGAITDTQYF.

This clonotype was picked up many times. V is TRBV6-6 and J is TRBJ2-7; 9 bases map to TRBD2. This CDR3 spans 13 amino acids. Germline trimming cut 5 bases from V and 3 bases from J; bases unmatched to any gene: 2. Germline V gene data show CDR1 as MNHNY and CDR2 as SVGAGI (reference sequence). Written as DNA, the CDR3 is TGTGCCAGCAGTAGCGGGGGGTTCTACGAGCAGTACTTC. It is translated as CASSSGGFYEQYF.

V and J are TRBV5-6 and TRBJ1-2; D gene ambiguous. The germline V gene has CDR1 SGHDT and CDR2 YYEEEE. This CDR3 comprises 13 residues. Trimming left V 0 bases short and J 1 base short, with 4 bases between. This chain's CDR3 is CASSLVSNYGYTF. The CDR3 DNA follows: TGTGCCAGCAGCTTGGTCAGTAACTATGGCTACACCTTC.

The chain employs TRBV5-4 and TRBJ2-5; D is ambiguous. The V end was cut by 7 bases, the J end by 5 bases, with 18 bases between. Germline values: CDR1 SGHNT, CDR2 YYREEE (reference sequence). The CDR3 covers 14 residues. The CDR3, as DNA: TGTGCCAGCCGCATCTCTACCGGGCGTGAGACCCAGTACTTC. Translating it yields CASRISTGRETQYF.